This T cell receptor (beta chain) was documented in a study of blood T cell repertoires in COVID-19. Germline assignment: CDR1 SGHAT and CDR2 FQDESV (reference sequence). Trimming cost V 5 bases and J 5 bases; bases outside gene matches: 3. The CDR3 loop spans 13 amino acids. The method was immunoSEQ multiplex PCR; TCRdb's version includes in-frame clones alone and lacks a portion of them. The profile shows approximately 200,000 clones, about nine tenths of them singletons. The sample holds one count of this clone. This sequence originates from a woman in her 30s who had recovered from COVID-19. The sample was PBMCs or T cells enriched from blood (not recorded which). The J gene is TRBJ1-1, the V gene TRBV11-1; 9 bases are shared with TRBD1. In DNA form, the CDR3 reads TGTGCCAGCAGCAGACAGGGGGTAACTGAAGCTTTCTTT. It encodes CASSRQGVTEAFF.